The present T cell receptor (beta chain) was sequenced within a study of spatial heterogeneity in lung cancer. Study results and limitations: Tumoral mutation counts were tracked by counts of expanded intratumoral alpha and beta TCRs.

TCRdb ran MiXCR on the 5' RACE reads and lists one entry per CDR3 protein. Here the sample spans over 25,000 distinct CDR3 sequences, roughly 6.9% being singletons. Trimming cost V 1 base and J 6 bases, with 7 bases left between them. CDR3 length equals 12 residues. Germline V CDR1 and CDR2: LGHDT, YNNKEL (reference sequence). Time point indicated: sample taken at primary tumor resection. This clonotype turned up a few times. Its target is not known. The material was lung tumor tissue, obtained at surgery. The chain recombines TRBV3-1 with TRBJ2-7, with D hard to call. The clonotype originates from a male donor with early-stage non-small cell lung cancer. CDR3 nucleotide sequence: TGTGCCAGCAGCCAAGGACTTACCGAGCAGTACTTC. This codes for CASSQGLTEQYF.